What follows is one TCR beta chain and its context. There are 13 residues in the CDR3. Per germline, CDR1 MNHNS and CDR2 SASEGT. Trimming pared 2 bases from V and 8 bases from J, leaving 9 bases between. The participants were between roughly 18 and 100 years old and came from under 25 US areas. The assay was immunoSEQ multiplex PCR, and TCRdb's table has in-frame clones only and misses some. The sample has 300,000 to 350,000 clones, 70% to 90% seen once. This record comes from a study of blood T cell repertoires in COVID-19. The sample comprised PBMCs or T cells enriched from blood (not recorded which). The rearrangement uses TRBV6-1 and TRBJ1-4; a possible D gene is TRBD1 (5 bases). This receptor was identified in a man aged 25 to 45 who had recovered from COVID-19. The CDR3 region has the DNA TGTGCCAGCAGTGAACAGGGAGGGGAAAAACTGTTTTTT. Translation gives CASSEQGGEKLFF.